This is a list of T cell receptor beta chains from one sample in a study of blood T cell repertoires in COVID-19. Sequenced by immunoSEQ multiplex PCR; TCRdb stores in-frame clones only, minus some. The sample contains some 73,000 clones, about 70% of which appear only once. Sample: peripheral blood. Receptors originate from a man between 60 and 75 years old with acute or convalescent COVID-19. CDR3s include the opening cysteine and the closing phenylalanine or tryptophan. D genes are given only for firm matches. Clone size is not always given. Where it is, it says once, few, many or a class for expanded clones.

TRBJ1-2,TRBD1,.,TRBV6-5,CASALTRDSNYGYTF,TGTGCCAGCGCTTTAACCCGGGACAGCAACTATGGCTACACCTTC
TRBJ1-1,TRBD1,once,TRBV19,CASSLQGLLTEAFF,TGTGCCAGTAGTTTACAGGGGCTTCTGACTGAAGCTTTCTTT
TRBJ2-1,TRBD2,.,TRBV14,CASSQGLAVVSEQFF,TGTGCCAGCAGCCAAGGACTAGCGGTCGTCAGTGAGCAGTTCTTC
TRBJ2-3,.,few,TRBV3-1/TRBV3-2,CASSASGTDTQYF,TGTGCCAGCAGCGCCAGCGGCACAGATACGCAGTATTTT
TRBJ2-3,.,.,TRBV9,CASSVAGVTDTQYF,TGTGCCAGCAGCGTAGCGGGTGTTACAGATACGCAGTATTTT
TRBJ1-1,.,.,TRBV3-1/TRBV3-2,CASSLPLDQGEAFF,TGTGCCAGCAGCCTTCCACTGGACCAGGGGGAAGCTTTCTTT
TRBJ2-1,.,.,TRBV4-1,CASSQDRSPYNEQFF,TGCGCCAGCAGCCAAGACAGGTCTCCCTACAATGAGCAGTTCTTC
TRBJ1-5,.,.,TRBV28,CASSVTGRNQPQHF,TGTGCCAGCAGTGTCACAGGGCGCAATCAGCCCCAGCATTTT
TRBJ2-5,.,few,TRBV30,CAWKTGSQKTQYF,TGTGCCTGGAAAACCGGGTCTCAAAAGACCCAGTACTTC
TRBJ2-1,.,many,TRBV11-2,CASSLRIQGGTGSYNEQFF,TGTGCCAGCAGCTTAAGAATACAAGGGGGAACGGGCTCCTACAATGAGCAGTTCTTC
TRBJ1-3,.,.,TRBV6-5,CASSYSAGSGNTIYF,TGTGCCAGCAGTTACTCGGCAGGCAGCGGAAACACCATATATTTT
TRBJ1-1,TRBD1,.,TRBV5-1,CASSLAGTGGLGNTEAFF,TGCGCCAGCAGCTTGGCCGGGACAGGGGGCCTCGGGAACACTGAAGCTTTCTTT
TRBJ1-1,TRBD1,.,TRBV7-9,CASSLVRTGGAFF,TGTGCCAGCAGCTTGGTTAGGACAGGGGGCGCTTTCTTT
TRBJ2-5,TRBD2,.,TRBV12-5,CASGLVWGGKETQYF,TGTGCTAGTGGTTTGGTATGGGGGGGGAAAGAGACCCAGTACTTC
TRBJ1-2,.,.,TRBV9,CASSVATGVYGYTF,TGTGCCAGCAGCGTAGCTACGGGGGTGTATGGCTACACCTTC
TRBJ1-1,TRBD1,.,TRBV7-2,CASSLWATGGPEAFF,TGTGCCAGCAGCTTATGGGCGACAGGGGGCCCTGAAGCTTTCTTT
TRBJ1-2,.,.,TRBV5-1,CASSLDMDGYTF,TGCGCCAGCAGCTTGGACATGGATGGCTACACCTTC
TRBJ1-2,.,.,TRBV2,CASSGRGFGYTF,TGTGCCAGCAGCGGACGGGGGTTTGGCTACACCTTC
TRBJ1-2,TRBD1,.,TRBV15,CATSRVLGTGHGYTF,TGTGCCACCAGCAGAGTTCTCGGGACAGGACATGGCTACACCTTC
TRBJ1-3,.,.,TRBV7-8,CASSLQGTTGNTIYF,TGTGCCAGCAGTCTACAGGGAACCACAGGAAACACCATATATTTT
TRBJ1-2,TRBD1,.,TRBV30,CAWRGSMGPTGDEHYGYTF,TGTGCCTGGAGGGGGAGTATGGGGCCGACAGGGGACGAGCACTATGGCTACACCTTC
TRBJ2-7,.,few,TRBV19,CASSPRTEDQEQYF,TGTGCCAGTAGTCCCCGGACAGAGGACCAGGAGCAGTACTTC